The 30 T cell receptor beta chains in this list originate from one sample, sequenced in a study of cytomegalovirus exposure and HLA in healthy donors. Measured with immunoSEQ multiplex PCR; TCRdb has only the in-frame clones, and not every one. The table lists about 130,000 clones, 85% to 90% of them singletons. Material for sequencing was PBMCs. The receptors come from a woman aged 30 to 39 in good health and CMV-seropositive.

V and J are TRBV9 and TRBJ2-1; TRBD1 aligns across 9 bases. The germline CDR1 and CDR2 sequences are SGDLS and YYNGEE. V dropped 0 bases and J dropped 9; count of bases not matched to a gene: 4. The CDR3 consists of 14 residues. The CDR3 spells CASSVAGQGSEQFF. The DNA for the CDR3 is TGTGCCAGCAGCGTAGCTGGACAGGGGAGTGAGCAGTTCTTC.

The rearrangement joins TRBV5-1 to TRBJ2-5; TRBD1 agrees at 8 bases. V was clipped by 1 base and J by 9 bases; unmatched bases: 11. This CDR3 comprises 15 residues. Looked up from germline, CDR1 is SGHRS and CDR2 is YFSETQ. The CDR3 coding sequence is TGCGCCAGCAGCTTGCGAACAGGGGGGCTCGAGGCCCAGTACTTC. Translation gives CASSLRTGGLEAQYF.

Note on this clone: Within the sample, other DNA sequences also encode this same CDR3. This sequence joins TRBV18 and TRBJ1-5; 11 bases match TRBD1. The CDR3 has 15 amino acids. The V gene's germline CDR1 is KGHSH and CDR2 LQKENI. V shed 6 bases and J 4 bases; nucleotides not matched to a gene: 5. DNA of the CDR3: TGTGCCAGCTCTCCGGGGACAGGGGGGAATCAGCCCCAGCATTTT. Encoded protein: CASSPGTGGNQPQHF.

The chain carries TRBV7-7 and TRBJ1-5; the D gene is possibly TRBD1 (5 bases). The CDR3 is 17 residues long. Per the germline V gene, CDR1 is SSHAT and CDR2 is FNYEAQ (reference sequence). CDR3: CATSRLYGGGSNQPQHF. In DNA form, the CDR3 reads TGTGCTACCTCACGCCTCTACGGGGGTGGGAGCAATCAGCCCCAGCATTTT.

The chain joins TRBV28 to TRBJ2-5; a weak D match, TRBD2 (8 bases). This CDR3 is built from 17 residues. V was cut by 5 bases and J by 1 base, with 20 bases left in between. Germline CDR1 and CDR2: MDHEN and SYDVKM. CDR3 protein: CASSGPGLGGPQETQYF. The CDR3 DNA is TGTGCCAGCAGTGGCCCGGGACTAGGGGGCCCCCAAGAGACCCAGTACTTC.

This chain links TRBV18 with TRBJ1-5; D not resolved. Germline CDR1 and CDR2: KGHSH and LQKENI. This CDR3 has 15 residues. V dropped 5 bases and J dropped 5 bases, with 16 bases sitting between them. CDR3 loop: CASSLVSGFDQPQHF. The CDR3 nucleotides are TGTGCCAGCTCATTGGTTTCGGGGTTTGATCAGCCCCAGCATTTT.

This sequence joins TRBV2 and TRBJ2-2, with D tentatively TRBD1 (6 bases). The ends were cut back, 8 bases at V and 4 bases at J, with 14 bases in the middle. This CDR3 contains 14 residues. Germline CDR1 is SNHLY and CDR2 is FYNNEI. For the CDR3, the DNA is TGTGCCAGCGGCAGGGGCCTAGGCACCGGGGAGCTGTTTTTT. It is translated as CASGRGLGTGELFF.

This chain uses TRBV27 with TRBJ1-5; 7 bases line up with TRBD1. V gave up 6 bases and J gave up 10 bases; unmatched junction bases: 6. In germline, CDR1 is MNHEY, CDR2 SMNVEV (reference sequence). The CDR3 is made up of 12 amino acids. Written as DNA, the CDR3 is TGTGCCAGCAGAAGACAGGGTTCTCCCCAGCATTTT. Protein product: CASRRQGSPQHF.

CDR3 in DNA: TGCAGCGTTTATCTGACAGCGTATCAAGAGACCCAGTACTTC. Its protein product is CSVYLTAYQETQYF. The chain links TRBV29-1 to TRBJ2-5; D is perhaps TRBD1 (5 bases). CDR3 length: 14 amino acids. Trimming pared 5 bases from V and 2 bases from J, leaving 15 bases between. CDR1 is SQVTM and CDR2 is ANQGSEA in the germline V gene.

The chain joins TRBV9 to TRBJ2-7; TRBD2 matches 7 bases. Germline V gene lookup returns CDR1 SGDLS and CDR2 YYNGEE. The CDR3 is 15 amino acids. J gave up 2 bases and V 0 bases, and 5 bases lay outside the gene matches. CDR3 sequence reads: CASSVGLAATYEQYF. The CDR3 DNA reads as TGTGCCAGCAGCGTAGGGCTAGCGGCCACCTACGAGCAGTACTTC.

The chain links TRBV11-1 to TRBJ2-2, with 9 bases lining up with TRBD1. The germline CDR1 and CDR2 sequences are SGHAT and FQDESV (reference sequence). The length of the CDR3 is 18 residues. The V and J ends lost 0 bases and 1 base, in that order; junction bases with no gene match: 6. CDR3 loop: CASSLAPRTGVNTGELFF. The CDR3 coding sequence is TGTGCCAGCAGCTTAGCTCCACGGACAGGGGTGAACACCGGGGAGCTGTTTTTT.

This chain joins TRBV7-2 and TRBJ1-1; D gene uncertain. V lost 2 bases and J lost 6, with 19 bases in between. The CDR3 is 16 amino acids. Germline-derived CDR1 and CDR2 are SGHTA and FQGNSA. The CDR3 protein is CASSLYPWWEAAEAFF. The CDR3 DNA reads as TGTGCCAGCAGCTTATACCCGTGGTGGGAGGCCGCTGAAGCTTTCTTT.

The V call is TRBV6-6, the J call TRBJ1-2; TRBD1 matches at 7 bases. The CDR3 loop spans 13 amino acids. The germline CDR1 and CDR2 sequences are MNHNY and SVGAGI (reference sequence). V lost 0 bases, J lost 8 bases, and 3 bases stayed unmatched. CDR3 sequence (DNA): TGTGCCAGCAGTTACTCGACAGGGCAAGGCTACACCTTC. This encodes CASSYSTGQGYTF.

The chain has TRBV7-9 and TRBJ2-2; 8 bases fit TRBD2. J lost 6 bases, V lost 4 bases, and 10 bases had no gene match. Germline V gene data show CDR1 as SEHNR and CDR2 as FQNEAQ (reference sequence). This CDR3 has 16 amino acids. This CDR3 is CASSSRTAGASGELFF. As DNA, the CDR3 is TGTGCCAGCAGCTCCAGAACAGCGGGAGCTTCCGGGGAGCTGTTTTTT.

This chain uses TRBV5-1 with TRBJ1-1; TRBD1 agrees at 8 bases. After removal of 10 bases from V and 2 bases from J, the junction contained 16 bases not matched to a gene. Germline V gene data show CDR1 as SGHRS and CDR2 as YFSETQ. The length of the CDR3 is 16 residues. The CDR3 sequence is CASQPSPDRVNTEAFF. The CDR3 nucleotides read TGCGCCTCACAGCCCAGCCCGGACAGGGTAAACACTGAAGCTTTCTTT.

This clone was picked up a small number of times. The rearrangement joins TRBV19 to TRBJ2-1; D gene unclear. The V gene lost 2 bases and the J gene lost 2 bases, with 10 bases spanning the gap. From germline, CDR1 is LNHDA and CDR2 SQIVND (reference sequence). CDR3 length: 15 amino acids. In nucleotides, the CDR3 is TGTGCCAGTAGTATAAACCCAAACACCTACAATGAGCAGTTCTTC. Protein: CASSINPNTYNEQFF.

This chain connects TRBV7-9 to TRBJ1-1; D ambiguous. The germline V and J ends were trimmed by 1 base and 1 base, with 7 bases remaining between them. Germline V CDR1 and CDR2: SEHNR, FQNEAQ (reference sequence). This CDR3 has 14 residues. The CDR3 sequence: CASSLDLRNTEAFF. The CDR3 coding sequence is TGTGCCAGCAGCTTAGATCTCAGGAACACTGAAGCTTTCTTT.

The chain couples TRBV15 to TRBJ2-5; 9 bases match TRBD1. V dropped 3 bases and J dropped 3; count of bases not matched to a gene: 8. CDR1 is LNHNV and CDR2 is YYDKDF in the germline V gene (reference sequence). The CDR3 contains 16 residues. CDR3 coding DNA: TGTGCCACCAGCAGGGACTTACAGGGGGCTAAAGAGACCCAGTACTTC. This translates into CATSRDLQGAKETQYF.

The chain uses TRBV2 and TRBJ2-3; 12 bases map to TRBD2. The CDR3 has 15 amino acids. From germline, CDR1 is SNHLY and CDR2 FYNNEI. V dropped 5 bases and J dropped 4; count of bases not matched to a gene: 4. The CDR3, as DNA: TGTGCCAGCAGTAAGCCTAGCGGGGGGGCAGATACGCAGTATTTT. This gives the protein CASSKPSGGADTQYF.

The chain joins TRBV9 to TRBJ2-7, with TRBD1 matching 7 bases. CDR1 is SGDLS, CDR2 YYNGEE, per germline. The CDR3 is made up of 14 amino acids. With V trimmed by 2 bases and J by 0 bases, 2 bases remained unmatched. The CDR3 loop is CASSVTGSSYEQYF. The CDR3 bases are TGTGCCAGCAGCGTGACAGGGAGCTCCTACGAGCAGTACTTC.

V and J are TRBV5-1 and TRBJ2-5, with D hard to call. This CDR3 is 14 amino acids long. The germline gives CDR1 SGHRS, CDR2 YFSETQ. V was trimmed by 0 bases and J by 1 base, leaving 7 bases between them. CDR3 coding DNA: TGCGCCAGCAGCTTGGAAGCACTCCAAGAGACCCAGTACTTC. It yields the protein CASSLEALQETQYF. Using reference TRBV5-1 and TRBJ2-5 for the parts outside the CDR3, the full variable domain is KAGVTQTPRYLIKTRGQQVTLSCSPISGHRSVSWYQQTPGQGLQFLFEYFSETQRNKGNFPGRFSGRQFSNSRSEMNVSTLELGDSALYLCASSLEALQETQYFGPGTRLLVL.

Here the CDR3 DNA reads TGTGCCAGCAGTTTTGAGGACACCGGGGAGCTGTTTTTT. This encodes CASSFEDTGELFF. The chain links TRBV2 to TRBJ2-2; D is unclear. Trimming pared 5 bases from V and 3 bases from J, leaving 7 bases between. The CDR3 is made up of 13 amino acids. Germline V CDR1 and CDR2: SNHLY, FYNNEI.

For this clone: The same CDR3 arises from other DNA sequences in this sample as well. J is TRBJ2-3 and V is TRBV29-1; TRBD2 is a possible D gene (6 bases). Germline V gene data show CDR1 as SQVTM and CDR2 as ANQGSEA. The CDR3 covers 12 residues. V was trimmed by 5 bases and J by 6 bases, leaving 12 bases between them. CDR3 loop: CSVTLATDTQYF. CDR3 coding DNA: TGCAGCGTTACGCTAGCGACGGATACGCAGTATTTT.

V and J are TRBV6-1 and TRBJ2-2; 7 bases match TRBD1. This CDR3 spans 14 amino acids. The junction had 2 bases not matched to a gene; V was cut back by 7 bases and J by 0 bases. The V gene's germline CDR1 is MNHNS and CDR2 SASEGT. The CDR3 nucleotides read TGTGCCAGCACACAGGGGTCGAACACCGGGGAGCTGTTTTTT. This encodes CASTQGSNTGELFF.

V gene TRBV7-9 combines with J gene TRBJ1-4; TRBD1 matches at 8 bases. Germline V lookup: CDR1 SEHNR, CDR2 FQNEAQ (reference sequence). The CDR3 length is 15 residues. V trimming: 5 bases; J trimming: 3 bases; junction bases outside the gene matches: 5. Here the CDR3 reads CASSPRTGSNEKLFF. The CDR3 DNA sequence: TGTGCCAGCAGCCCTCGGACAGGGTCTAATGAAAAACTGTTTTTT. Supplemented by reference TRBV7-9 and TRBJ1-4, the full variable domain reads DTGVSQNPRHKITKRGQNVTFRCDPISEHNRLYWYRQTLGQGPEFLTYFQNEAQLEKSRLLSDRFSAERPKGSFSTLEIQRTEQGDSAMYLCASSPRTGSNEKLFFGSGTQLSVL.

Here the CDR3 DNA reads TGTGCCAGCAGTCCCTCCCTAGGGAGTAACTACAATGAGCAGTTCTTC. This gives the protein CASSPSLGSNYNEQFF. This chain links TRBV28 with TRBJ2-1; D might be TRBD2 (5 bases). Deletions cut 5 bases from V and 3 bases from J, with 17 bases between. Germline assignment: CDR1 MDHEN and CDR2 SYDVKM. CDR3 length equals 16 residues.

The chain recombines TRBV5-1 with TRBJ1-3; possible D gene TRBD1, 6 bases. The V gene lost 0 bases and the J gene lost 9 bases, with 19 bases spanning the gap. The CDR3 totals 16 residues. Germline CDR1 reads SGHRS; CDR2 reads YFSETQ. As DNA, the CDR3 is TGCGCCAGCAGCTTGGATCCGGGACAATGGAGAAGCACCATATATTTT. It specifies CASSLDPGQWRSTIYF. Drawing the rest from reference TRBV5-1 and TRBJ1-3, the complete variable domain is KAGVTQTPRYLIKTRGQQVTLSCSPISGHRSVSWYQQTPGQGLQFLFEYFSETQRNKGNFPGRFSGRQFSNSRSEMNVSTLELGDSALYLCASSLDPGQWRSTIYFGEGSWLTVV.

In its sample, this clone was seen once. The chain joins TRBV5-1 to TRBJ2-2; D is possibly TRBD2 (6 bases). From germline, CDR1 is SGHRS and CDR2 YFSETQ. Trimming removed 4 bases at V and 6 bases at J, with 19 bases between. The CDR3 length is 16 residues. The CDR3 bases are TGCGCCAGCAGCCCAGGACTAAGGATATATCCCGGGGAGCTGTTTTTT. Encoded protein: CASSPGLRIYPGELFF.

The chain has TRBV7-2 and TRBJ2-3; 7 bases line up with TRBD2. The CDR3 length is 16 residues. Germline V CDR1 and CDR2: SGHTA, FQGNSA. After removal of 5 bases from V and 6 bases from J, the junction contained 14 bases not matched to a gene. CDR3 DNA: TGTGCCAGCAGCGATACCGGGACTACCAGTGGCGATACGCAGTATTTT. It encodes CASSDTGTTSGDTQYF.

DNA of the CDR3: TGTGCCAGCAGCCGAGGCGGGGCTATTAACTATGGCTACACCTTC. Protein sequence: CASSRGGAINYGYTF. The V and J genes are TRBV5-4 and TRBJ1-2; D may be TRBD1 (5 bases). V lost 4 bases and J 1 base, leaving 14 bases between the germline ends. CDR3 length equals 15 residues. Germline CDR1 SGHNT, CDR2 YYREEE (reference sequence).